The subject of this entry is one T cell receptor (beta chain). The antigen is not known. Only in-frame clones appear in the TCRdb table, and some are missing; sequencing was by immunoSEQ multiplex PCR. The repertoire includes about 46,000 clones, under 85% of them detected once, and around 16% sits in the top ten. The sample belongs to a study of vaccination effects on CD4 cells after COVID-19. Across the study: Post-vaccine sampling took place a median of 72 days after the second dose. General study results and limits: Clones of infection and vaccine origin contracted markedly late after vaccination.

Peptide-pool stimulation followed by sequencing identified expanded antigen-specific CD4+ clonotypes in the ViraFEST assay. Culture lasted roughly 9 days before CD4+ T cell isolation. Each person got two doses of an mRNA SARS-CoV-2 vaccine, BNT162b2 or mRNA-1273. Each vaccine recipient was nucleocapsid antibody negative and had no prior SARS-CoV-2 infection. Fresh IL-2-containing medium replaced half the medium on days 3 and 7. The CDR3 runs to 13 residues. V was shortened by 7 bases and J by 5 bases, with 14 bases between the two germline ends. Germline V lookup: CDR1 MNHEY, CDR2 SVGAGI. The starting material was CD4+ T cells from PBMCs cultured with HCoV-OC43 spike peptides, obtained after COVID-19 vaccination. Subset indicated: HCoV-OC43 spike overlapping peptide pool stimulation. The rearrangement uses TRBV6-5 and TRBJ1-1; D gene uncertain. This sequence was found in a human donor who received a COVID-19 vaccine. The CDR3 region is CASTETGRTEAFF. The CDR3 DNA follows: TGTGCCAGCACAGAGACGGGTAGGACTGAAGCTTTCTTT.